This T cell receptor beta chain was sequenced for a study of blood T cell repertoires in COVID-19. Trimming took off 1 base at V and 5 bases at J, with 14 bases between the two ends. The germline CDR1 and CDR2 sequences are MDHEN and SYDVKM. The CDR3 consists of 15 residues. Some clones are missing from TCRdb's copy, which holds only in-frame ones; the method was immunoSEQ multiplex PCR. The sample shows approximately 100,000 clones, roughly 80% of them seen only once. The genes are TRBV28 and TRBJ1-2; weak D call: TRBD1 (6 bases). The sample taken for sequencing was peripheral blood. This TCR derives from a woman aged 55 to 70 with acute or convalescent COVID-19. For the CDR3, the DNA is TGTGCCAGCAGTTTATCGGCAGGGGCAGGGTATGGCTACACCTTC. Its protein product is CASSLSAGAGYGYTF.